There are a few counts of the clone carrying this T cell receptor (beta chain). These data come from a study of T cells of healthy individuals. The CDR3 is 20 amino acids. The germline V gene encodes CDR1 SGDLS and CDR2 YYNGEE. The V and J ends lost 0 bases and 4 bases, in that order; junction bases with no gene match: 10. Each CDR3 protein is one row after TCRdb ran MiXCR on the 5' RACE reads. Among 60,000 to 80,000 distinct CDR3 sequences listed, roughly 17% were seen once. The clonotype originates from a human donor in good health. The chain joins TRBV9 to TRBJ2-1, with 16 bases aligning to TRBD2. CDR3 sequence reads: CASSVDPPGTSGGDYNEQFF. The CDR3 DNA reads as TGTGCCAGCAGCGTAGACCCCCCGGGGACTAGCGGGGGGGATTACAATGAGCAGTTCTTC.